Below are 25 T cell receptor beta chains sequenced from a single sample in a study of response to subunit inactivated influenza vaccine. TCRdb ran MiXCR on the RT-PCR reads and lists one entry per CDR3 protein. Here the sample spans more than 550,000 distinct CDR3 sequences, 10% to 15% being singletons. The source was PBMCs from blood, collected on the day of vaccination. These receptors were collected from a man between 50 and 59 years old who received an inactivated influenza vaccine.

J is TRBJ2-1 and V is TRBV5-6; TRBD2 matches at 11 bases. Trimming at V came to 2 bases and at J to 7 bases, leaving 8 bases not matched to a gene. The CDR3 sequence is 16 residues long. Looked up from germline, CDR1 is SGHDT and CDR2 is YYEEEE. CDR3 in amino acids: CASSFPGLADGNEQFF. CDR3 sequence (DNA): TGTGCCAGCAGCTTCCCGGGACTAGCGGACGGGAATGAGCAGTTCTTC.

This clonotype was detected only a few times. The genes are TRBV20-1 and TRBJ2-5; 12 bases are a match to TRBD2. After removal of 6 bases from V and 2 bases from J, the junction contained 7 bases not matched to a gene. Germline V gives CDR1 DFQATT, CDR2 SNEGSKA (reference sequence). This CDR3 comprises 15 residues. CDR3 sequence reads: CSAPTSGGFQETQYF. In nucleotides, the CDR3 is TGCAGTGCCCCGACTAGCGGGGGCTTTCAAGAGACCCAGTACTTC.

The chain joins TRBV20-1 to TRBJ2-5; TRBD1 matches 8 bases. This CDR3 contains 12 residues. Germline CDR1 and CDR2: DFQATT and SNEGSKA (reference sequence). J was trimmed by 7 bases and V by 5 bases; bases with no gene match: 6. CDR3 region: CSAPSGGGTQYF. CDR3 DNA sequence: TGCAGTGCTCCCTCAGGGGGCGGGACCCAGTACTTC.

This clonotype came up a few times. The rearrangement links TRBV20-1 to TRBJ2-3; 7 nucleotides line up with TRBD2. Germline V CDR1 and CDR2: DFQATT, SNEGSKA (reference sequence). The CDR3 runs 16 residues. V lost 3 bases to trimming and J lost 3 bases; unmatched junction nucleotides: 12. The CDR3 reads CSASPQTAGVTDTQYF. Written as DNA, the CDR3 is TGCAGTGCTAGCCCCCAGACGGCGGGAGTGACAGATACGCAGTATTTT.

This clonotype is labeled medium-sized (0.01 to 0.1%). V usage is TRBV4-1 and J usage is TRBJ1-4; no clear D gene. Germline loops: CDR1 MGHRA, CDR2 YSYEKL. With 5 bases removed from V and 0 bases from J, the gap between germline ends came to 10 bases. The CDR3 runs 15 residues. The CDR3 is CASSYPGATNEKLFF. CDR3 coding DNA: TGCGCCAGCAGCTACCCCGGTGCAACTAATGAAAAACTGTTTTTT.

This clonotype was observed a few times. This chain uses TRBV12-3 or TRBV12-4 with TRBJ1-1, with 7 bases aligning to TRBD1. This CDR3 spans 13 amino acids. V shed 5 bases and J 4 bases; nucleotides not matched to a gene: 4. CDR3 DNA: TGTGCCAGCAGTGACAGGGTGGGCACTGAAGCTTTCTTT. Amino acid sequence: CASSDRVGTEAFF.

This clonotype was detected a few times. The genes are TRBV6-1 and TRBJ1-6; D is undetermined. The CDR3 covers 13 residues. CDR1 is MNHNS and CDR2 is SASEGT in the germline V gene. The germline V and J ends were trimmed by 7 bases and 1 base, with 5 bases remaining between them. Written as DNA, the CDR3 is TGTGCCAGCAAGGTGTCCTATAATTCACCCCTCCACTTT. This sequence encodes CASKVSYNSPLHF.

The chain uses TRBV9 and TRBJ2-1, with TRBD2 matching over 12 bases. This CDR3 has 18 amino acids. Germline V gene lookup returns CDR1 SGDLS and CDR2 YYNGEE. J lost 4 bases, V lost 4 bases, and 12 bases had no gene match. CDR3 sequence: CASSPPPTSGREYNEQFF. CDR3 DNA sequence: TGTGCCAGCAGCCCCCCTCCGACTAGCGGGAGAGAATACAATGAGCAGTTCTTC.

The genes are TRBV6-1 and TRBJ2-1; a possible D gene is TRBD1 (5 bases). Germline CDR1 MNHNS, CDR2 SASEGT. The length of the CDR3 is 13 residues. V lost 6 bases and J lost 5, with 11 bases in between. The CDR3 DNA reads TGTGCCAGCAGGCGCAGGGATAACAATGAGCAGTTCTTC. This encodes CASRRRDNNEQFF.

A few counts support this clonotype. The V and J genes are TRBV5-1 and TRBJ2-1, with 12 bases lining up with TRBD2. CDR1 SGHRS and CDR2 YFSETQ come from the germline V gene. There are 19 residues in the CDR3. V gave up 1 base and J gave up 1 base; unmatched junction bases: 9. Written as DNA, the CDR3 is TGCGCCAGCAGCTTGTTGGGGCTAGCGGGAGGGCCGTCCTACAATGAGCAGTTCTTC. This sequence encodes CASSLLGLAGGPSYNEQFF.

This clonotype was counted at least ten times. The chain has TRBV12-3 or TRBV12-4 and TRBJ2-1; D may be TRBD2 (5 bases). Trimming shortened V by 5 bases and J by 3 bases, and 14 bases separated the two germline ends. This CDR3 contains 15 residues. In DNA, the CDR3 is TGTGCCAGCAGTCTTCCGGGGAGCAACTACAATGAGCAGTTCTTC. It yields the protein CASSLPGSNYNEQFF.

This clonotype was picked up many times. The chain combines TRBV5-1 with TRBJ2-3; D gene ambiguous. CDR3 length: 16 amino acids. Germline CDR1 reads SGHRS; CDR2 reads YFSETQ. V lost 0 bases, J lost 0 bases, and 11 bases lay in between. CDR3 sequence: CASSLDSPGSTDTQYF. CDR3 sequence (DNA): TGCGCCAGCAGCTTGGATAGCCCAGGTAGCACAGATACGCAGTATTTT.

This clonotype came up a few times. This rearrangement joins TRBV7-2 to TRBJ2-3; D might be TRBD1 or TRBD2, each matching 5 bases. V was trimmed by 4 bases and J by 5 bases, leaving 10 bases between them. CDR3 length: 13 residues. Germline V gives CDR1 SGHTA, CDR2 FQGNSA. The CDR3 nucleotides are TGTGCCAGCAGCTATCGGGGCCAAGATACGCAGTATTTT. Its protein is CASSYRGQDTQYF. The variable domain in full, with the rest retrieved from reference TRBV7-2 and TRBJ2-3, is GAGVSQSPSNKVTEKGKDVELRCDPISGHTALYWYRQSLGQGLEFLIYFQGNSAPDKSGLPSDRFSAERTGGSVSTLTIQRTQQEDSAVYLCASSYRGQDTQYFGPGTRLTVL.

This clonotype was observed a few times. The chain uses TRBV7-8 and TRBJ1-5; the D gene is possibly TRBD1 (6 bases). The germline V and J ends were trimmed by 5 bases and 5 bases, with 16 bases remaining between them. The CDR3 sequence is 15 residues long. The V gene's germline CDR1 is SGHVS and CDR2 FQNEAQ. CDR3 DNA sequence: TGTGCCAGCAGCGCCTCCGGGACACCCTATCAGCCCCAGCATTTT. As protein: CASSASGTPYQPQHF.

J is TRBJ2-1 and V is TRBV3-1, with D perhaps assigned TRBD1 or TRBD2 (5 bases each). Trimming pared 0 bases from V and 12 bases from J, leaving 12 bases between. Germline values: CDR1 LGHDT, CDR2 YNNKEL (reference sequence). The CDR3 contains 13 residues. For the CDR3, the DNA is TGTGCCAGCAGCCAAGATGGGGGTTTGTGGCAGTTCTTC. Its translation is CASSQDGGLWQFF.

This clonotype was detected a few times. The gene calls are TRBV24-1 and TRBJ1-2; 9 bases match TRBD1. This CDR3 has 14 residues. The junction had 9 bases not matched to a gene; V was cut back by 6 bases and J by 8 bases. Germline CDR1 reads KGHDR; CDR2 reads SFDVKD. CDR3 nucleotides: TGTGCCACCAGTTCAGCGGACAGGGGAGGAGGCTACACCTTC. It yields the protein CATSSADRGGGYTF.

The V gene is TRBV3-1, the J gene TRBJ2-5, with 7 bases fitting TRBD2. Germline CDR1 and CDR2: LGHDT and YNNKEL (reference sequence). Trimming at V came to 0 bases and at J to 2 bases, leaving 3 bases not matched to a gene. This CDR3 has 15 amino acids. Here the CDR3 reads CASSQERLAQETQYF. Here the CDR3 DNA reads TGTGCCAGCAGCCAAGAGAGACTAGCTCAAGAGACCCAGTACTTC.

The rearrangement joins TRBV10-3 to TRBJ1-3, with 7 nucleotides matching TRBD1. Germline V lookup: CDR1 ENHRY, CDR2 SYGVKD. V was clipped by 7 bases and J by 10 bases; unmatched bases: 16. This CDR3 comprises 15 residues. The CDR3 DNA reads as TGTGCCATCACCCAACAGGGGCGAACTGGGGGTACCATATATTTT. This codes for CAITQQGRTGGTIYF.

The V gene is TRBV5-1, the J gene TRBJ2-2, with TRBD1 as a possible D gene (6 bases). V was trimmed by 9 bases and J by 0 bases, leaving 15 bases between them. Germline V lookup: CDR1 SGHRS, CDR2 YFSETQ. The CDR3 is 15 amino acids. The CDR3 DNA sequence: TGCGCCACTCGACAGGAGACCACGAACACCGGGGAGCTGTTTTTT. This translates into CATRQETTNTGELFF.

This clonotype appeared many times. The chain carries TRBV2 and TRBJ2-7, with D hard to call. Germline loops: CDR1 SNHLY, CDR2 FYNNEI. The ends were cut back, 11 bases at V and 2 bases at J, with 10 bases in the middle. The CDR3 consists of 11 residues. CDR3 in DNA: TGTGCCTCGGGCACTACCTACGAGCAGTACTTC. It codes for CASGTTYEQYF.

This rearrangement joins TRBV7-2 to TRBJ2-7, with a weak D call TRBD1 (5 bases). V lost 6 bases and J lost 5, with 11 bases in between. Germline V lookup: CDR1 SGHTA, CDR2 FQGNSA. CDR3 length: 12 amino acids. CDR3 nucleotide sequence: TGTGCCAGCAGTGCTCAGGGTAACGAGCAGTACTTC. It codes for CASSAQGNEQYF.

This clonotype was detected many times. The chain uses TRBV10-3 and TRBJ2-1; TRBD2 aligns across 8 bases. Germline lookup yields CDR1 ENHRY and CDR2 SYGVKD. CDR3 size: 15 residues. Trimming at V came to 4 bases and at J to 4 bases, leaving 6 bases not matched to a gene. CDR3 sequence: CAISGHSGDYNEQFF. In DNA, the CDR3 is TGTGCCATCAGTGGGCATAGCGGGGATTACAATGAGCAGTTCTTC.

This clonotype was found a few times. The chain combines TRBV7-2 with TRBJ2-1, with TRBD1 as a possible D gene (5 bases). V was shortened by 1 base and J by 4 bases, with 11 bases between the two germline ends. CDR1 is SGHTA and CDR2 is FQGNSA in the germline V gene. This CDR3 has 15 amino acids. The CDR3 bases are TGTGCCAGCAGCTTAGATCCAACAGGATACAATGAGCAGTTCTTC. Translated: CASSLDPTGYNEQFF.

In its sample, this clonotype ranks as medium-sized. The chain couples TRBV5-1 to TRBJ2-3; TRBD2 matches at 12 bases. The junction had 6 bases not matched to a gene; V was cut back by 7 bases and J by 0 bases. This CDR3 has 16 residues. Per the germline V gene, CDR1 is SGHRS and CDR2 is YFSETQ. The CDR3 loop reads CASRTSGAPSTDTQYF. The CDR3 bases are TGCGCCAGCCGGACTAGCGGGGCCCCTAGCACAGATACGCAGTATTTT.

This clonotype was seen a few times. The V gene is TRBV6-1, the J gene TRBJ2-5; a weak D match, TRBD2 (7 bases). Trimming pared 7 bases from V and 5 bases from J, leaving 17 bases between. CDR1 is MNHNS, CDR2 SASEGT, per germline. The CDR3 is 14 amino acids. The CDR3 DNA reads TGTGCCAGCACTCCGGCGGGGGCCGGGGAGACCCAGTACTTC. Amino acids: CASTPAGAGETQYF.